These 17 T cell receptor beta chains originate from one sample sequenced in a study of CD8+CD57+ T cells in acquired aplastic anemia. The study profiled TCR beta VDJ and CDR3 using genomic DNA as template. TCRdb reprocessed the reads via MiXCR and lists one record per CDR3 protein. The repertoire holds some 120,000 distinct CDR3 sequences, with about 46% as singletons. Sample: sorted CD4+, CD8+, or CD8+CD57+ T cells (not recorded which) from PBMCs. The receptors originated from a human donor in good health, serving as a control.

CDR3 region: CASSPTLLRATNTEAFF. As DNA, the CDR3 is TGTGCCAGCTCACCAACTTTATTAAGGGCCACGAACACTGAAGCTTTCTTT. The rearrangement joins TRBV7-7 to TRBJ1-1; D is uncertain. The CDR3 extends over 17 amino acids. Germline CDR1 SSHAT, CDR2 FNYEAQ (reference sequence). V dropped 8 bases and J dropped 1 base, with 23 bases sitting between them.

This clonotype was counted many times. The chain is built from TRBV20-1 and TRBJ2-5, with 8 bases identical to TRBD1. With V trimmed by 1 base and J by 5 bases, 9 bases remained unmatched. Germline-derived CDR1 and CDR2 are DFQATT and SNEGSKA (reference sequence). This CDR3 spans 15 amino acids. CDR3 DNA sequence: TGCAGTGCTAGAGGAGGACAGGGATCGGGGGAGACCCAGTACTTC. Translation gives CSARGGQGSGETQYF.

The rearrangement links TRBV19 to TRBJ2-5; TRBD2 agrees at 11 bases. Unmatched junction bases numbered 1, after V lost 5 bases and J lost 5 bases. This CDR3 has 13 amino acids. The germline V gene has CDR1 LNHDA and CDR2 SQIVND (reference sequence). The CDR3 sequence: CASSRLAGETQYF. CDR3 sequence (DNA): TGTGCCAGTAGTCGACTAGCGGGGGAGACCCAGTACTTC.

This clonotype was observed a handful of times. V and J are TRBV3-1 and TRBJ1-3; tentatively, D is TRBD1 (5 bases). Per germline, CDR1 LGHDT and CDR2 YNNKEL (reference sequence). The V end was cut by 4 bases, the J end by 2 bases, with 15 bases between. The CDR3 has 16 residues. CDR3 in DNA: TGTGCCAGCAGCCTACGGCCCCTGGGGGCTGGAAACACCATATATTTT. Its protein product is CASSLRPLGAGNTIYF.

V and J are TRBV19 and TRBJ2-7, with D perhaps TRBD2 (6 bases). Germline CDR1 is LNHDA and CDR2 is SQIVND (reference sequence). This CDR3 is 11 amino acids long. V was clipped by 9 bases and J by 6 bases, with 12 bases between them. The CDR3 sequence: CASKRASEQYF. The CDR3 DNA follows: TGTGCCAGCAAGCGGGCCTCCGAGCAGTACTTC.

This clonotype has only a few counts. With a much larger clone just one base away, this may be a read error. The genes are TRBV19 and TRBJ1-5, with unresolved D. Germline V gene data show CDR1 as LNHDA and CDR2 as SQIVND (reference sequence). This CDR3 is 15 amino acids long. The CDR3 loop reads CASTPVEVSNQPRHF. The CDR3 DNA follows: TGTGCCAGTACCCCGGTTGAGGTTAGCAATCAGCCCCGGCATTTT. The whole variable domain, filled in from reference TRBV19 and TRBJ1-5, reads DGGITQSPKYLFRKEGQNVTLSCEQNLNHDAMYWYRQDPGQGLRLIYYSQIVNDFQKGDIAEGYSVSREKKESFPLTVTSAQKNPTAFYLCASTPVEVSNQPRHFGDGTRLSIL.

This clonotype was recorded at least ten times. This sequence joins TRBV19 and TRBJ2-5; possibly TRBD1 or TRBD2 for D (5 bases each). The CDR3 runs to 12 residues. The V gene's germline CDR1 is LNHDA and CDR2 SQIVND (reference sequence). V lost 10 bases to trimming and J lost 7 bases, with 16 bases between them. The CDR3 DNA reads TGTGCCACCCAAGATTGGGGGTCGACCCAGTACTTC. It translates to CATQDWGSTQYF. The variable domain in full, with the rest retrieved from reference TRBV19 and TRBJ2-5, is DGGITQSPKYLFRKEGQNVTLSCEQNLNHDAMYWYRQDPGQGLRLIYYSQIVNDFQKGDIAEGYSVSREKKESFPLTVTSAQKNPTAFYLCATQDWGSTQYFGPGTRLLVL.

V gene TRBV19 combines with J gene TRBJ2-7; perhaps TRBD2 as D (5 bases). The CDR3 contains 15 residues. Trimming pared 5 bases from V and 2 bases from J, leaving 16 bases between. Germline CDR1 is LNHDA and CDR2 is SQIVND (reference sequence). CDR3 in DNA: TGTGCCAGTAGTCCCGGACGGGGTTTAACCTACGAGCAGTACTTC. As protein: CASSPGRGLTYEQYF.

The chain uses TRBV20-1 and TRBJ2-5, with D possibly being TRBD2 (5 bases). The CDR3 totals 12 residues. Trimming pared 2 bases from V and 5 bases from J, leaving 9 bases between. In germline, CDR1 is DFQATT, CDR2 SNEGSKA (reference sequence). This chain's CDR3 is CSARWRLETQYF. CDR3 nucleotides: TGCAGTGCTAGATGGAGGCTGGAGACCCAGTACTTC.

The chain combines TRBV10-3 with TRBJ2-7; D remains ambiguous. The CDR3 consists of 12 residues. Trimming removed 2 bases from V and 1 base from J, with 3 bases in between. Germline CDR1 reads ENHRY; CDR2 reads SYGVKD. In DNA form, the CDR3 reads TGTGCCATCAGTGAGCTTTCCTACGAGCAGTACTTC. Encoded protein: CAISELSYEQYF.

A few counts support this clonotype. The CDR3 nucleotides are TGTGCCAGCAGCTTATCGCTAGCGGGGTACAATGAGCAGTTCTTC. Protein product: CASSLSLAGYNEQFF. The chain couples TRBV11-1 to TRBJ2-1; 9 positions agree with TRBD2. The CDR3 consists of 15 residues. V shed 2 bases, J shed 4 bases, and the junction held 3 bases outside the gene matches. Germline V gene data show CDR1 as SGHAT and CDR2 as FQDESV (reference sequence).

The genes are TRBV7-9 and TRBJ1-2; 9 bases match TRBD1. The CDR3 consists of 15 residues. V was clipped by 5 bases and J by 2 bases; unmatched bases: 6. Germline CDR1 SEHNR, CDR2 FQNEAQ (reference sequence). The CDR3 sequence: CASSQGTGRNYGYTF. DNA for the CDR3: TGTGCCAGCAGCCAAGGGACAGGGCGAAACTATGGCTACACCTTC.

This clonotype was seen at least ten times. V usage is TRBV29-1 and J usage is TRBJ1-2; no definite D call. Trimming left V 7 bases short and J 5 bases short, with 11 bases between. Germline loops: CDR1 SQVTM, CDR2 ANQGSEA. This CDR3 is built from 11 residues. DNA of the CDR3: TGCAGCGCCGAGACGGATTATGGCTACACCTTC. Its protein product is CSAETDYGYTF.

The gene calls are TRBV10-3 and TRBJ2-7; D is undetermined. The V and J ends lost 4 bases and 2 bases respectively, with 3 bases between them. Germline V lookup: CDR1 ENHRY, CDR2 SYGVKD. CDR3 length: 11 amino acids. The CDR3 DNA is TGTGCCATCAGTGGACCCTACGAGCAGTACTTC. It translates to CAISGPYEQYF.

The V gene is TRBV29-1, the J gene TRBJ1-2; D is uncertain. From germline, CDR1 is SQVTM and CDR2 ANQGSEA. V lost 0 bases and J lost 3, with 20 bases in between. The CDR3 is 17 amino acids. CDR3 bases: TGCAGCGTTGAAGATCCTCACTCGACAAGGTCGGACTATGGCTACACCTTC. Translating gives CSVEDPHSTRSDYGYTF.

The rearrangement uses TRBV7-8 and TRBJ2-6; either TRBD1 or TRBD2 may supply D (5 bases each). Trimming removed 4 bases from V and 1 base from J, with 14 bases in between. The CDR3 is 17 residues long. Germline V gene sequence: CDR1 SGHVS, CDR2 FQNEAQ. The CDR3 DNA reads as TGTGCCAGCAGCTATACAGGCGAGGGGTCTGGGGCCAACGTCCTGACTTTC. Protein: CASSYTGEGSGANVLTF.

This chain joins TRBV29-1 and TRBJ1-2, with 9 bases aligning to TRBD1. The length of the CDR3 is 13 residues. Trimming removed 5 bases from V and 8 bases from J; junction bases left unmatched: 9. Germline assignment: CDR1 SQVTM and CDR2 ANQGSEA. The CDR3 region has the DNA TGCAGCGTTACCTCCGGGACAGGGTTCGGCTACACCTTC. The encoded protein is CSVTSGTGFGYTF. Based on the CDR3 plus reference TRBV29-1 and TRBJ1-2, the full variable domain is SAVISQKPSRDICQRGTSLTIQCQVDSQVTMMFWYRQQPGQSLTLIATANQGSEATYESGFVIDKFPISRPNLTFSTLTVSNMSPEDSSIYLCSVTSGTGFGYTFGSGTRLTVV.